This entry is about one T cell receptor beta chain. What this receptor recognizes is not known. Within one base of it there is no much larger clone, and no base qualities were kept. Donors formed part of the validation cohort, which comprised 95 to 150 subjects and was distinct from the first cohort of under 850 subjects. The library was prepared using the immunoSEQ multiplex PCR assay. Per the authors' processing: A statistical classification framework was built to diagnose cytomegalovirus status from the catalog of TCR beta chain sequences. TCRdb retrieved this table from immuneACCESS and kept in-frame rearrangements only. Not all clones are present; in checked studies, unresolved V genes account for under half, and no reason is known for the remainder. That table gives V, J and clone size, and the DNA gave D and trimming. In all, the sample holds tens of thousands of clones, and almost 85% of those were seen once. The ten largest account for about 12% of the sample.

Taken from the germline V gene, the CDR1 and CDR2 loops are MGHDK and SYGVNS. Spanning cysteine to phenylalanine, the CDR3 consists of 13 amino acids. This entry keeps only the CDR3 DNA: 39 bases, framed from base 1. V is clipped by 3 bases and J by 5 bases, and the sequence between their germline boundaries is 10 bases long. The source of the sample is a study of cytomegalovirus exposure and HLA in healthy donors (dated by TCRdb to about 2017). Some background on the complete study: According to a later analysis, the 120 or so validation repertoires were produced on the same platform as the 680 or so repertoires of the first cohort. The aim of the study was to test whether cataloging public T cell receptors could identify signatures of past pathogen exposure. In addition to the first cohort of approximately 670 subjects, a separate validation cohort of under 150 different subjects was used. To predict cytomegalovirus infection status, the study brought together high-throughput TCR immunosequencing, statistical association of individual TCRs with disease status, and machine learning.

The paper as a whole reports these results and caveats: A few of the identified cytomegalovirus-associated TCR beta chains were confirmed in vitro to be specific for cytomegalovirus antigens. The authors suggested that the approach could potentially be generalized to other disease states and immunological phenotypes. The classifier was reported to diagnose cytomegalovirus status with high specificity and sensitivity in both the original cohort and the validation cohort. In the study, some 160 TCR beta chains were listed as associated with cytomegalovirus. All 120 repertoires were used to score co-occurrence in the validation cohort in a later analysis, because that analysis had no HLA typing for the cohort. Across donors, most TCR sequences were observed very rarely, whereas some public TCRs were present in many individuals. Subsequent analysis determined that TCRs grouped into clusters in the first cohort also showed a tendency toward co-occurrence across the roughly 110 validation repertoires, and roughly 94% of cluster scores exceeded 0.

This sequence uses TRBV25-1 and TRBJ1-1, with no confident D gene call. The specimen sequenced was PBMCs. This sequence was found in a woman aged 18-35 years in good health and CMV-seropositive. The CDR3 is CASSEFDGTEAFF. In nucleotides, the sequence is TGTGCCAGCAGTGAGTTTGACGGGACTGAAGCTTTCTTT.